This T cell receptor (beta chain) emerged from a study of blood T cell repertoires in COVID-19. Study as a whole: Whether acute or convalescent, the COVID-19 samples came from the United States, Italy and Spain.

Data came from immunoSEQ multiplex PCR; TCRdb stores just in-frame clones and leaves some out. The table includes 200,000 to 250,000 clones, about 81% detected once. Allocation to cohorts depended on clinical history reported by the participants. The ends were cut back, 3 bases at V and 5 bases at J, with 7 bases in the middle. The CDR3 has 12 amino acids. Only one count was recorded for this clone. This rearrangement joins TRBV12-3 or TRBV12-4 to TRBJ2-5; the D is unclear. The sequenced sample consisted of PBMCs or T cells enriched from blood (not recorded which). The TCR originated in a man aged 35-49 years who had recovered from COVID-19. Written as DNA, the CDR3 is TGTGCCAGCAGTTTCTCCGGGGAGACCCAGTACTTC. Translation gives CASSFSGETQYF.